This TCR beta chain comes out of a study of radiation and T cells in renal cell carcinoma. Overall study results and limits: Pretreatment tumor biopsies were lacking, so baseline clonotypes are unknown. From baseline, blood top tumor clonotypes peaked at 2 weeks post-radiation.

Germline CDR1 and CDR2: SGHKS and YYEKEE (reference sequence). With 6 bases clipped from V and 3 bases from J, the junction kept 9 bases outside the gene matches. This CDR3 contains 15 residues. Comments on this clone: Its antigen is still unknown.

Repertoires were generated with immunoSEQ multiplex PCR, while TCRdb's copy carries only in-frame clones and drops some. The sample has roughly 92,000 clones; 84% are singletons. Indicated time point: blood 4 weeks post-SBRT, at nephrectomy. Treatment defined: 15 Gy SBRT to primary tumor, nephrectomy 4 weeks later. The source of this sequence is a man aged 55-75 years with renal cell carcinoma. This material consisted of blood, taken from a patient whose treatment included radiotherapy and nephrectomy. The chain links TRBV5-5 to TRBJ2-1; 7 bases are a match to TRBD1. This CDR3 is CASTIGQARYNEQFF. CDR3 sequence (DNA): TGTGCCAGCACAATAGGACAGGCGCGCTACAATGAGCAGTTCTTC.